The rows below give T cell receptor beta chains drawn from one sample of a study of T cell responses to AZD1222 COVID-19 vaccine. Only in-frame clones appear in the TCRdb table, and some are missing; sequencing was by immunoSEQ multiplex PCR. The sample lists about 120,000 clones, less than 90% occurring once. This sample comprised peripheral blood, obtained on day 0 of AZD1222 vaccination. All receptors come from an adult in good health. Both conserved end residues are part of each CDR3. Fields, in order: V gene, J gene, CDR3 protein.

TRBV19	TRBJ1-6	CASTVDVVNSPLHF
TRBV30	TRBJ1-4	CAWSPSEKLFF
TRBV10-3	TRBJ1-2	CAIRPDRGGNYGYTF
TRBV5-6	TRBJ1-4	CASSRRGYEKLFF
TRBV7-3	TRBJ1-1	CASSLLGPQATEAFF
TRBV25-1	TRBJ2-2	CASSALDTGELFF
TRBV4-1	TRBJ1-1	CASSYRNHREGATEAFF
TRBV28	TRBJ1-5	CASRRTGGGEPQHF
TRBV5-1	TRBJ2-5	CASSFRPISGETQYF
TRBV28	TRBJ1-1	CASSLDTSQAFF
TRBV10-3	TRBJ1-4	CAITDRAGEKLFF
TRBV19	TRBJ2-1	CASSIFTSGSSYNEQFF
TRBV5-4	TRBJ2-5	CASSPRSSGQETQYF
TRBV29-1	TRBJ2-5	CSVGDPRGAQETQYF
TRBV19	TRBJ1-3	CASPFRDGRRSSGNTIYF
TRBV24-1	TRBJ1-5	CATSDAGASRPQHF
TRBV2	TRBJ1-5	CATRQGLDQPQHF
TRBV19	TRBJ2-7	CASSRRWGEQYF
TRBV6-4	TRBJ1-1	CASSVEQGYTEAFF
TRBV6-2/TRBV6-3	TRBJ2-1	CASSPLPPSGTSSDEQFF
TRBV27	TRBJ1-5	CASSLREGQPQHF
TRBV20-1	TRBJ2-1	CSARVGTEQFF